A single sample is the source of the 18 T cell receptor beta chains below, sequenced in a study of shared clonotypes between healthy human individuals. Using immunoSEQ multiplex PCR, the repertoire was profiled, and TCRdb retains in-frame clones only, with some absent. The repertoire holds some 530,000 clones, with over 75% as singletons. The sequencing input was PBMCs. These receptors were obtained from a woman aged 40 to 50 in good health. Some clones in this sample may be carry-over from other donors' samples.

This clone was seen a handful of times. This probably arose from a read error, given a far larger clone one base away. The sample has other DNA sequences that encode this CDR3 too. The J gene is TRBJ1-5, the V gene TRBV28; 7 positions agree with TRBD1. Germline values: CDR1 MDHEN, CDR2 SYDVKM. The CDR3 totals 15 residues. V shed 3 bases and J 3 bases; nucleotides not matched to a gene: 5. CDR3 region: CASSFGDRDNQPQHF. CDR3 DNA sequence: TGTGCCAGCAGTTTTGGAGACAGGGACAATCAGCCCCAGCATTTT.

As to this clone: The junction shows a germline mismatch at one end, possibly a read error. This chain joins TRBV6-1 and TRBJ2-7; 8 bases fit TRBD1. This CDR3 is built from 15 residues. CDR1 is MNHNS, CDR2 SASEGT, per germline. The CDR3 coding sequence is TGTGCCAGCAGAGGGGGACAGGCAGCCTCCTTCGAGCAGTACTTC. It encodes CASRGGQAASFEQYF.

A single count supports this clone. V gene TRBV11-2 combines with J gene TRBJ2-5; TRBD2 aligns across 10 bases. CDR1 SGHAT and CDR2 FQNNGV come from the germline V gene. This CDR3 has 16 residues. J gave up 6 bases and V 1 base, and 8 bases lay outside the gene matches. CDR3 coding DNA: TGTGCCAGCAGCTTAGGGTCTAGCGGGAGTTGGAAGACCCAGTACTTC. Its protein product is CASSLGSSGSWKTQYF.

This chain uses TRBV5-1 with TRBJ2-7, with D tentatively TRBD2 (6 bases). The V gene's germline CDR1 is SGHRS and CDR2 YFSETQ. Trimming left V 0 bases short and J 6 bases short, with 19 bases between. The CDR3 has 16 residues. DNA of the CDR3: TGCGCCAGCAGCTTGGCGGCCCAGCCGGGGGACTTCGAGCAGTACTTC. Its translation: CASSLAAQPGDFEQYF. The full variable domain, completed using reference TRBV5-1 and TRBJ2-7, is KAGVTQTPRYLIKTRGQQVTLSCSPISGHRSVSWYQQTPGQGLQFLFEYFSETQRNKGNFPGRFSGRQFSNSRSEMNVSTLELGDSALYLCASSLAAQPGDFEQYFGPGTRLTVT.

Ten or more counts support this clone. The rearrangement uses TRBV7-9 and TRBJ2-1; 10 nucleotides align to TRBD2. Per germline, CDR1 SEHNR and CDR2 FQNEAQ (reference sequence). This CDR3 is 16 amino acids long. With 5 bases clipped from V and 4 bases from J, the junction kept 8 bases outside the gene matches. The CDR3 sequence is CASSARAGGRYNEQFF. The CDR3 bases are TGTGCCAGCAGCGCACGAGCGGGAGGGCGATACAATGAGCAGTTCTTC.

This clone was recorded a few times. This chain joins TRBV5-5 and TRBJ2-7, with 7 bases lining up with TRBD2. This CDR3 comprises 15 residues. J lost 1 base, V lost 4 bases, and 8 bases had no gene match. Germline lookup yields CDR1 SGHKS and CDR2 YYEKEE (reference sequence). CDR3 bases: TGTGCCAGCAGCCCGGGCTGGGGGGGGTCCTACGAGCAGTACTTC. It encodes CASSPGWGGSYEQYF.

Only a few counts were recorded for this clone. This sequence is one base from a far larger clone and is likely a read error. Here the CDR3 omits its conserved ending phenylalanine or tryptophan, so a read error is the likely source. V gene TRBV2 combines with J gene TRBJ1-2; D is ambiguous. The CDR3 extends over 12 amino acids. In germline, CDR1 is SNHLY, CDR2 FYNNEI. Deletions cut 4 bases from V and 5 bases from J, with 8 bases between. The CDR3 region has the DNA TGTGCCAGCAGTGGGTCCTTGTATGGCTACACCTTA. This sequence encodes CASSGSLYGYTL.

The V and J genes are TRBV4-3 and TRBJ2-1; 14 bases align to TRBD2. Germline V gene data show CDR1 as LGHNA and CDR2 as YSLEER. The ends lost 2 bases at V and 9 bases at J; junction bases unmatched: 6. The length of the CDR3 is 16 residues. The CDR3 protein is CASSQQTSGRGSEQFF. CDR3 DNA: TGCGCCAGCAGCCAACAGACTAGCGGGAGGGGGAGTGAGCAGTTCTTC.

A word on this clone: It is likely a read error: a sequence one base away is far more abundant. This rearrangement joins TRBV4-1 to TRBJ1-2; D call uncertain. The CDR3 sequence is 15 residues long. Per the germline V gene, CDR1 is MGHRA and CDR2 is YSYEKL. CDR3 DNA: TGCTCCAGCAGCCAAGGGTCTGGGATTGGGTATGGCTACACCTTC. It specifies CSSSQGSGIGYGYTF.

This chain uses TRBV7-9 with TRBJ1-5; the D gene is possibly TRBD1 (6 bases). Germline CDR1 is SEHNR and CDR2 is FQNEAQ (reference sequence). Trimming removed 6 bases at V and 2 bases at J, with 17 bases between. The CDR3 loop spans 16 amino acids. Here the CDR3 reads CASSPGGARGNQPQHF. In DNA, the CDR3 is TGTGCCAGCAGTCCCGGGGGGGCTAGGGGCAATCAGCCCCAGCATTTT.

In this sample, this clone turned up many times. This rearrangement joins TRBV6-4 to TRBJ2-7; no reliable D call. Germline CDR1 is MRHNA and CDR2 is SNTAGT. The CDR3 length is 16 residues. The V end was cut by 3 bases, the J end by 2 bases, with 17 bases between. In nucleotides, the CDR3 is TGTGCCAGCAGTGAGGTAGAGGTAATGTGCCCCTACGAGCAGTACTTC. Protein sequence: CASSEVEVMCPYEQYF.

The rearrangement joins TRBV10-2 to TRBJ2-2; D call uncertain. Trimming pared 2 bases from V and 4 bases from J, leaving 5 bases between. This CDR3 contains 13 residues. Germline CDR1 and CDR2: WSHSY and SAAADI. This CDR3 is CASSEMGTGELFF. Here the CDR3 DNA reads TGCGCCAGCAGTGAGATGGGCACCGGGGAGCTGTTTTTT.

This clone was observed a single time. The chain couples TRBV6-6 to TRBJ2-5, with unresolved D. CDR3 length equals 11 residues. Trimming shortened V by 6 bases and J by 0 bases, and 2 bases separated the two germline ends. Germline CDR1 reads MNHNY; CDR2 reads SVGAGI (reference sequence). The chain's CDR3 is CASRYQETQYF. As DNA, the CDR3 is TGTGCCAGCAGGTACCAAGAGACCCAGTACTTC.

Many counts were recorded for this clone. Other DNA sequences in this sample translate to the same CDR3. The chain uses TRBV27 and TRBJ2-6; TRBD2 is a possible D gene (5 bases). The CDR3 extends over 15 amino acids. The V end was cut by 6 bases, the J end by 1 base, with 10 bases between. Germline V gene sequence: CDR1 MNHEY, CDR2 SMNVEV (reference sequence). The CDR3 region is CASRRPGSGANVLTF. The CDR3 DNA follows: TGTGCCAGCAGACGCCCGGGGTCTGGGGCCAACGTCCTGACTTTC.

Comments on this clone: A far more abundant clone sits one base away, making this likely a read error. The J gene is TRBJ2-1, the V gene TRBV4-1; D unresolved. Germline V gives CDR1 MGHRA, CDR2 YSYEKL. This CDR3 has 15 amino acids. The CDR3 protein is CASSQGFRSHNEQFF. DNA for the CDR3: TGCGCCAGCAGCCAAGGATTCCGCTCCCACAATGAGCAGTTCTTC.

On this clone itself: A far larger clone is just one base off, so this is likely a read error. V is TRBV29-1 and J is TRBJ2-5; D may match TRBD1 or TRBD2 (5 bases each). V gave up 4 bases and J gave up 5 bases, with 17 bases separating them. This CDR3 comprises 14 residues. Germline assignment: CDR1 SQVTM and CDR2 ANQGSEA. The CDR3 here is CSVGGGQVVETQYF. In nucleotides, the CDR3 is TGCAGCGTTGGGGGCGGGCAGGTCGTGGAGACCCAGTACTTC.

This clone has ten or more counts. The chain combines TRBV19 with TRBJ2-7, with 10 positions matching TRBD2. This CDR3 is 18 amino acids long. From germline, CDR1 is LNHDA and CDR2 SQIVND (reference sequence). V gave up 4 bases and J gave up 3 bases; unmatched junction bases: 15. The CDR3 here is CASSNPGTSEPPIYEQYF. The CDR3 nucleotides are TGTGCCAGTAGTAACCCCGGGACTAGCGAGCCACCGATCTACGAGCAGTACTTC.

This sequence joins TRBV11-2 and TRBJ2-7, with D possibly matching TRBD2 (6 bases). Between the trimmed V and J ends, which lost 0 bases and 0 bases, there was a span of 15 bases. This CDR3 is 17 amino acids long. The germline V gene encodes CDR1 SGHAT and CDR2 FQNNGV. CDR3 amino acids: CASSLDAGLHLSYEQYF. DNA of the CDR3: TGTGCCAGCAGCTTAGATGCGGGACTTCACCTCTCCTACGAGCAGTACTTC.